This TCR beta chain was retrieved from a study of shared clonotypes between healthy human individuals. The table lists this clone with many counts. CDR1 and CDR2 from the germline V gene are LNHNV and YYDKDF (reference sequence). V dropped 5 bases and J dropped 7 bases, with 14 bases sitting between them. CDR3 length: 13 amino acids. Replicate PCRs from sorted subsets contained roughly 200 ng DNA, which is some 29,000 T cell genomes. Profiled with immunoSEQ multiplex PCR; TCRdb holds only in-frame clones, not every one. Seen here are under 150,000 clones, 55% to 80% observed once, and the top ten hold just under 25%. Only Caucasian adults living in Nashville, Tennessee served as donors. To make CD8 memory, CD45RO+ cells were put together with CCR7-negative CD45RA+ TemRA cells.

Sequenced: memory CD8+ T cells sorted from blood. Documented subset: CD45RO+ cells pooled with CCR7-negative TemRA cells. V usage is TRBV15 and J usage is TRBJ2-5; D may be TRBD2 (6 bases). The receptor was isolated from a woman between 25 and 40 years old in good health. The CDR3 protein is CATSPGGPSTQYF. CDR3 nucleotide sequence: TGTGCCACCAGCCCAGGAGGGCCGTCGACCCAGTACTTC.